Below, 29 T cell receptor beta chains from the same sample are listed, as sequenced in a study of CD4+ T cells in melanoma (dated by TCRdb to 2022 to 2024). The method behind the library was the immunoSEQ multiplex PCR assay. This immuneACCESS table, as held by TCRdb, lists in-frame sequences with V and J called but not all clones. Of the missing ones, under half trace to an unresolved V gene in checked studies; the others have no known cause. In this sample the table shows roughly 52,000 clones, roughly two thirds of which occur a single time. The ten biggest clones cover about 5.1% of the sample. Sequenced sample: tumor tissue. The receptors stem from a human donor with melanoma.

The gene calls are TRBV5-4 and TRBJ1-1; D is undetermined. CDR1 is SGHNT, CDR2 YYREEE, per germline (reference sequence). Trimming cost V 4 bases and J 0 bases, with 7 bases left between them. The CDR3 covers 13 residues. The CDR3 region is CASSPWVNTEAFF. The CDR3 DNA reads as TGTGCCAGCAGCCCTTGGGTGAACACTGAAGCTTTCTTT. The entire variable domain, with the rest obtained from reference TRBV5-4 and TRBJ1-1, is as follows: ETGVTQSPTHLIKTRGQQVTLRCSSQSGHNTVSWYQQALGQGPQFIFQYYREEENGRGNFPPRFSGLQFPNYSSELNVNALELDDSALYLCASSPWVNTEAFFGQGTRLTVV.

This clone was observed once. The rearrangement links TRBV25-1 to TRBJ1-2, with a weak D call TRBD1 (5 bases). Trimming took 1 base from V and 8 from J, leaving 14 bases between them. The length of the CDR3 is 14 residues. Germline CDR1 MGHDK, CDR2 SYGVNS. The chain's CDR3 is CASSESSYRRGYTF. The CDR3 DNA reads TGTGCCAGCAGTGAATCATCGTACAGGAGGGGCTACACCTTC.

The CDR3 loop reads CASSLGDWAFF. DNA of the CDR3: TGTGCCAGCAGCTTGGGGGACTGGGCTTTCTTT. The chain carries TRBV5-6 and TRBJ1-1, with D perhaps matching TRBD1 (5 bases). Trimming stripped 0 bases from V and 11 bases from J, with 8 bases between. The CDR3 spans 11 residues. Germline assignment: CDR1 SGHDT and CDR2 YYEEEE.

This clone was counted a few times. This rearrangement joins TRBV25-1 to TRBJ2-2; D might be TRBD2 (6 bases). With 3 bases removed from V and 5 bases from J, the gap between germline ends came to 16 bases. This CDR3 is built from 16 residues. CDR1 and CDR2 (germline): MGHDK, SYGVNS. CDR3 nucleotide sequence: TGTGCCAGCAGTGAGCAGGGAGGAGGGGTGACCGGGGAGCTGTTTTTT. The encoded protein is CASSEQGGGVTGELFF.

The genes are TRBV7-2 and TRBJ2-3, with 10 bases fitting TRBD2. The CDR3 loop spans 17 amino acids. The germline V gene encodes CDR1 SGHTA and CDR2 FQGNSA. The ends lost 5 bases at V and 2 bases at J; junction bases unmatched: 10. Written as DNA, the CDR3 is TGTGCCAGCAGCCAGGCTGGGACTAGCGTATTCACAGATACGCAGTATTTT. It codes for CASSQAGTSVFTDTQYF.

This chain connects TRBV6-6 to TRBJ1-2; 7 bases fit TRBD1. There are 15 residues in the CDR3. Germline CDR1 reads MNHNY; CDR2 reads SVGAGI (reference sequence). Trimming at V came to 4 bases and at J to 2 bases, leaving 7 bases not matched to a gene. CDR3 region: CASSWDRPSNYGYTF. In nucleotides, the CDR3 is TGTGCCAGCAGTTGGGACAGACCTTCAAACTATGGCTACACCTTC.

The rearrangement joins TRBV19 to TRBJ1-1; 8 positions match TRBD1. There are 15 residues in the CDR3. V dropped 5 bases and J dropped 0; count of bases not matched to a gene: 5. CDR1 LNHDA and CDR2 SQIVND come from the germline V gene (reference sequence). CDR3 amino acids: CASSLGQGMNTEAFF. The CDR3 nucleotides are TGTGCCAGTAGTCTAGGACAGGGCATGAACACTGAAGCTTTCTTT.

With respect to this clone: This likely came from a read error, as a far larger clone is one base away. The chain combines TRBV10-2 with TRBJ1-6; a possible D gene is TRBD1 (6 bases). The CDR3 covers 13 residues. V lost 6 bases and J lost 6, with 9 bases in between. Germline V gives CDR1 WSHSY, CDR2 SAAADI. The CDR3 DNA sequence: TGCGCCAGCAGAAGGACAGTTAATTCACCCCTCCACTTT. Translated: CASRRTVNSPLHF.

There are a few counts of this clone. The chain recombines TRBV9 with TRBJ1-3; 8 bases fit TRBD1. V was pared by 4 bases and J by 0 bases, with 3 bases of the junction left unmatched. From germline, CDR1 is SGDLS and CDR2 YYNGEE. The length of the CDR3 is 15 residues. CDR3: CASSLTGGSGNTIYF. The CDR3 region has the DNA TGTGCCAGCAGCCTTACAGGGGGCTCTGGAAACACCATATATTTT.

In this sample, this clone turned up a few times. CDR3 sequence (DNA): TGTGCCAGCAGCTTAGACCCGTGGGTCGTTAGCAATCAGCCCCAGCATTTT. Amino acid sequence: CASSLDPWVVSNQPQHF. The chain carries TRBV7-2 and TRBJ1-5; D is ambiguous. The ends were cut back, 1 base at V and 0 bases at J, with 13 bases in the middle. Germline V gene sequence: CDR1 SGHTA, CDR2 FQGNSA. The CDR3 has 17 residues.

The rearrangement links TRBV5-1 to TRBJ1-1, with 8 bases lining up with TRBD1. CDR3 length: 14 residues. The V and J ends lost 0 bases and 3 bases, in that order; junction bases with no gene match: 1. CDR1 SGHRS and CDR2 YFSETQ come from the germline V gene. This CDR3 reads CASSLDRGDTEAFF. CDR3 DNA: TGCGCCAGCAGCTTGGACAGGGGGGACACTGAAGCTTTCTTT.

This clone appeared a few times. The J gene is TRBJ1-1, the V gene TRBV5-4; the D gene is possibly TRBD1 (5 bases). In germline, CDR1 is SGHNT, CDR2 YYREEE (reference sequence). The germline V and J ends were trimmed by 3 bases and 8 bases, with 8 bases remaining between them. The CDR3 contains 11 residues. The CDR3 DNA is TGTGCCAGCAGCTGGGGGAGAGAAGCTTTCTTT. Translating it yields CASSWGREAFF.

This chain uses TRBV7-8 with TRBJ2-5; D is unresolved. There are 13 residues in the CDR3. CDR1 is SGHVS and CDR2 is FQNEAQ in the germline V gene. V shed 6 bases and J shed 5 bases, with 13 bases lying between them. The CDR3 DNA reads as TGTGCCAGCAGTCCCGGGCAAATGGAGACCCAGTACTTC. It translates to CASSPGQMETQYF.

The J gene is TRBJ2-1, the V gene TRBV27; D may match TRBD1 or TRBD2 (5 bases each). This CDR3 region has 16 residues. From germline, CDR1 is MNHEY and CDR2 SMNVEV (reference sequence). The V and J ends lost 8 bases and 9 bases respectively, with 26 bases between them. DNA of the CDR3: TGTGCCAGCTACGAATTTGGGACCACCATCTGGAGTGAGCAGTTCTTC. It codes for CASYEFGTTIWSEQFF.

The table lists this clone with a few counts. This sequence joins TRBV7-3 and TRBJ2-3; D is perhaps TRBD2 (5 bases). The CDR3 runs to 14 residues. The germline V and J ends were trimmed by 2 bases and 2 bases, with 8 bases remaining between them. From germline, CDR1 is SGHTA and CDR2 FQGTGA. The CDR3 region is CASSLGGYTDTQYF. CDR3 nucleotide sequence: TGTGCCAGCAGCTTAGGCGGGTACACAGATACGCAGTATTTT.

The rearrangement uses TRBV13 and TRBJ2-7; no clear D. Germline V gene data show CDR1 as PRHDT and CDR2 as FYEKMQ (reference sequence). The length of the CDR3 is 12 residues. Trimming shortened V by 2 bases and J by 4 bases, and 6 bases separated the two germline ends. In DNA, the CDR3 is TGTGCCAGCAGCTTACCGGGTTACGAGCAGTACTTC. The encoded protein is CASSLPGYEQYF.

The sample holds a few counts of this clone. The gene calls are TRBV5-1 and TRBJ2-7; possibly TRBD1 for D (6 bases). The V gene's germline CDR1 is SGHRS and CDR2 YFSETQ. CDR3 length: 12 amino acids. The V and J ends lost 4 bases and 6 bases respectively, with 11 bases between them. CDR3 protein: CASSPGDGEQYF. As DNA, the CDR3 is TGCGCCAGCAGCCCAGGGGATGGCGAGCAGTACTTC.

The chain links TRBV19 to TRBJ2-7; 7 bases align to TRBD2. Germline V lookup: CDR1 LNHDA, CDR2 SQIVND (reference sequence). After removal of 3 bases from V and 1 base from J, the junction contained 6 bases not matched to a gene. This CDR3 region has 15 residues. The CDR3: CASSIQPGGSYEQYF. DNA of the CDR3: TGTGCCAGTAGTATTCAGCCGGGGGGATCCTACGAGCAGTACTTC.

This chain joins TRBV11-1 and TRBJ2-3; TRBD1 agrees at 7 bases. Germline lookup yields CDR1 SGHAT and CDR2 FQDESV (reference sequence). This CDR3 has 15 amino acids. The V and J ends lost 4 bases and 0 bases, in that order; junction bases with no gene match: 4. The CDR3 region has the DNA TGTGCCAGCAGCTGGGGACAGAAAAGCACAGATACGCAGTATTTT. This sequence encodes CASSWGQKSTDTQYF.

V usage is TRBV6-1 and J usage is TRBJ1-1; no clear D gene. Trimming removed 0 bases from V and 2 bases from J, with 4 bases in between. Germline-derived CDR1 and CDR2 are MNHNS and SASEGT. CDR3 size: 13 residues. CDR3 bases: TGTGCCAGCAGTGAAGCCCCAAACACTGAAGCTTTCTTT. It codes for CASSEAPNTEAFF.

This chain links TRBV5-1 with TRBJ2-5; 11 positions agree with TRBD2. The length of the CDR3 is 14 residues. From germline, CDR1 is SGHRS and CDR2 YFSETQ. J was trimmed by 2 bases and V by 5 bases; bases with no gene match: 2. CDR3 residues: CASRRTSGQETQYF. The CDR3 bases are TGCGCCAGCAGGCGGACTAGCGGGCAAGAGACCCAGTACTTC.

The chain joins TRBV7-8 to TRBJ1-2, with D tentatively TRBD1 (5 bases). The CDR3 extends over 13 amino acids. With 4 bases removed from V and 8 bases from J, the gap between germline ends came to 14 bases. Per germline, CDR1 SGHVS and CDR2 FQNEAQ. The CDR3 bases are TGTGCCAGCAGCTGGGACCAGGAGGACGGCTACACCTTC. This gives the protein CASSWDQEDGYTF. Looking up the rest from reference TRBV7-8 and TRBJ1-2 gives the full variable domain: GAGVSQSPRYKVAKRGQDVALRCDPISGHVSLFWYQQALGQGPEFLTYFQNEAQLDKSGLPSDRFFAERPEGSVSTLKIQRTQQEDSAVYLCASSWDQEDGYTFGSGTRLTVV.

This chain uses TRBV28 with TRBJ2-2, with D possibly matching TRBD1 (5 bases). The CDR3 runs 14 residues. Trimming took off 7 bases at V and 4 bases at J, with 13 bases between the two ends. CDR1 and CDR2 from the germline V gene are MDHEN and SYDVKM. The CDR3 loop reads CASMAREITGELFF. CDR3 bases: TGTGCCAGCATGGCCAGGGAAATCACCGGGGAGCTGTTTTTT.

This chain links TRBV4-1 with TRBJ2-3; D ambiguous. The germline CDR1 and CDR2 sequences are MGHRA and YSYEKL. The CDR3 extends over 16 amino acids. V gave up 4 bases and J gave up 2 bases, with 16 bases separating them. The CDR3 DNA reads as TGCGCCAGCAGCCCCCGGGCCGTTTCTGTCACAGATACGCAGTATTTT. Translating it yields CASSPRAVSVTDTQYF.

This chain uses TRBV15 with TRBJ2-7; possibly TRBD1 for D (6 bases). From germline, CDR1 is LNHNV and CDR2 YYDKDF (reference sequence). The CDR3 extends over 15 amino acids. V lost 1 base to trimming and J lost 0 bases, with 10 bases between them. The CDR3, as DNA: TGTGCCACCAGCAGAGGTGGGACAAGCTCCTACGAGCAGTACTTC. Protein product: CATSRGGTSSYEQYF.

This clone was found once. The chain uses TRBV14 and TRBJ2-1; maybe TRBD2 (6 bases). The ends were cut back, 4 bases at V and 6 bases at J, with 25 bases in the middle. Germline CDR1 is SGHDN and CDR2 is FVKESK. The CDR3 is made up of 18 amino acids. The CDR3 protein is CASSPARYVSGELNEQFF. The CDR3 nucleotides read TGTGCCAGCAGCCCAGCACGGTACGTCTCGGGGGAACTCAATGAGCAGTTCTTC.

The V call is TRBV5-6, the J call TRBJ1-4; D is unclear. From germline, CDR1 is SGHDT and CDR2 YYEEEE. The CDR3 runs 15 residues. V was trimmed by 5 bases and J by 6 bases, leaving 17 bases between them. In DNA, the CDR3 is TGTGCCAGCAGGTATAGGACGGGGTCGGATGAAAAACTGTTTTTT. This codes for CASRYRTGSDEKLFF.

V gene TRBV5-6 combines with J gene TRBJ2-3, with no clear D. Deletions cut 3 bases from V and 1 base from J, with 9 bases between. There are 14 residues in the CDR3. The germline CDR1 and CDR2 sequences are SGHDT and YYEEEE. CDR3: CASSSLRGTDTQYF. DNA of the CDR3: TGTGCCAGCAGCTCCCTACGGGGCACAGATACGCAGTATTTT.

This rearrangement joins TRBV19 to TRBJ2-2; D perhaps matches TRBD2 (5 bases). There are 16 residues in the CDR3. Germline V CDR1 and CDR2: LNHDA, SQIVND (reference sequence). Trimming removed 6 bases at V and 0 bases at J, with 14 bases between. The DNA of the CDR3 is TGTGCCAGTAGCCGGTCCGGGGAGACGAACACCGGGGAGCTGTTTTTT. It is translated as CASSRSGETNTGELFF.